The rows below give T cell receptor beta chains drawn from one sample of a study of CD8+CD57+ T cells in acquired aplastic anemia. TCRdb re-derived calls from the reads in MiXCR, one entry per CDR3 protein. The data show under 200,000 distinct CDR3 sequences, under 55% seen once. Sequencing input: sorted CD4+, CD8+, or CD8+CD57+ T cells (not recorded which) from PBMCs. These receptors were collected from a human donor with aplastic anemia. The CDR3 runs from the conserved cysteine through the conserved F or W. The D gene is left open where the match is weak. The size entry is marked missing in some rows and otherwise reads once, few, many or a size class.

cdr3_aa: CASAISRSNQPQHF; cdr3_nt: TGTGCCAGCGCGATTAGTAGGAGCAATCAGCCCCAGCATTTT; v_call: TRBV2; d_call: -; j_call: TRBJ1-5; clone_size: many
cdr3_aa: CASGNLRGSDTQYF; cdr3_nt: TGTGCCAGCGGGAACCTCCGGGGGTCAGATACGCAGTATTTT; v_call: TRBV10-3; d_call: -; j_call: TRBJ2-3; clone_size: -
cdr3_aa: CASSLWGGTEAFF; cdr3_nt: TGTGCCAGCAGTTTATGGGGAGGGACTGAAGCTTTCTTT; v_call: TRBV12-3/TRBV12-4; d_call: -; j_call: TRBJ1-1; clone_size: -
cdr3_aa: CASSNDRWPHGQYF; cdr3_nt: TGTGCCAGCAGCAACGACAGATGGCCTCACGGGCAGTACTTC; v_call: TRBV12-3/TRBV12-4; d_call: -; j_call: TRBJ2-7; clone_size: few
cdr3_aa: CASSPLLSRDTQYF; cdr3_nt: TGTGCCAGCAGTCCGTTACTCAGTCGAGATACGCAGTATTTT; v_call: TRBV6-1; d_call: -; j_call: TRBJ2-3; clone_size: many
cdr3_aa: CASSPGKRPQETQYF; cdr3_nt: TGTGCCAGCAGCCCCGGGAAACGGCCCCAAGAGACCCAGTACTTC; v_call: TRBV6-1; d_call: -; j_call: TRBJ2-5; clone_size: once
cdr3_aa: CASSLFVNYGYTF; cdr3_nt: TGTGCCAGCAGTTTATTTGTTAACTATGGCTACACCTTC; v_call: TRBV12-3/TRBV12-4; d_call: -; j_call: TRBJ1-2; clone_size: many
cdr3_aa: CASSRTQNTEAFF; cdr3_nt: TGTGCCAGCAGCCGGACACAAAACACTGAAGCTTTCTTT; v_call: TRBV12-3/TRBV12-4; d_call: -; j_call: TRBJ1-1; clone_size: -
cdr3_aa: CATSDDRYEQYF; cdr3_nt: TGTGCCACCAGTGATGACAGATACGAGCAGTACTTC; v_call: TRBV24-1; d_call: -; j_call: TRBJ2-7; clone_size: few
cdr3_aa: CSARAYNEQFF; cdr3_nt: TGCAGTGCTAGGGCCTACAATGAGCAGTTCTTC; v_call: TRBV20-1; d_call: -; j_call: TRBJ2-1; clone_size: many
cdr3_aa: CASSLEGATGYGYTF; cdr3_nt: TGCGCCAGCAGCCTGGAAGGGGCGACCGGCTACGGCTACACCTTC; v_call: TRBV7-2; d_call: -; j_call: TRBJ1-2; clone_size: -
cdr3_aa: CASSPPGRMGEQYF; cdr3_nt: TGTGCCAGCAGTCCTCCCGGGAGAATGGGCGAGCAGTACTTC; v_call: TRBV28; d_call: -; j_call: TRBJ2-7; clone_size: few
cdr3_aa: CASSDLGQGEETQYF; cdr3_nt: TGTGCCAGCAGCGACCTCGGACAGGGGGAAGAGACCCAGTACTTC; v_call: TRBV2; d_call: TRBD1; j_call: TRBJ2-5; clone_size: -
cdr3_aa: CSASLGGNSYNEQFF; cdr3_nt: TGCAGTGCTAGCCTGGGCGGGAACTCCTACAATGAGCAGTTCTTC; v_call: TRBV20-1; d_call: -; j_call: TRBJ2-1; clone_size: -
cdr3_aa: CAAGTSGIQEQFF; cdr3_nt: TGTGCCGCAGGGACTAGCGGGATACAGGAGCAGTTCTTC; v_call: TRBV6-1; d_call: TRBD2; j_call: TRBJ2-1; clone_size: few
cdr3_aa: CASSLGGNPTDTQYF; cdr3_nt: TGCGCCAGCAGCTTGGGGGGAAATCCCACAGATACGCAGTATTTT; v_call: TRBV5-1; d_call: -; j_call: TRBJ2-3; clone_size: -
cdr3_aa: CASSLEVSLPLAKNIQYF; cdr3_nt: TGTGCCAGCAGCTTGGAAGTCAGTCTCCCCCTAGCCAAAAACATTCAGTACTTC; v_call: TRBV5-5; d_call: -; j_call: TRBJ2-4; clone_size: -
cdr3_aa: CASYPGQAYQPQHF; cdr3_nt: TGTGCCAGCTACCCGGGACAGGCCTATCAGCCCCAGCATTTT; v_call: TRBV28; d_call: TRBD1; j_call: TRBJ1-5; clone_size: many
cdr3_aa: CASSTSGRADNEQFF; cdr3_nt: TGTGCCAGCAGTACTAGCGGGAGGGCCGACAATGAGCAGTTCTTC; v_call: TRBV12-3/TRBV12-4; d_call: TRBD2; j_call: TRBJ2-1; clone_size: few
cdr3_aa: CASSRPGGQETQYF; cdr3_nt: TGTGCCAGCAGCCGACCAGGGGGTCAAGAGACCCAGTACTTC; v_call: TRBV7-2; d_call: TRBD1; j_call: TRBJ2-5; clone_size: many
cdr3_aa: CASSGPGLAARNEQFF; cdr3_nt: TGTGCCAGCAGTGGTCCGGGACTAGCGGCGAGAAATGAGCAGTTCTTC; v_call: TRBV27; d_call: TRBD2; j_call: TRBJ2-1; clone_size: few
cdr3_aa: CASSPGLGRGEQFF; cdr3_nt: TGTGCCAGCAGTCCGGGACTAGGAAGGGGTGAGCAGTTCTTC; v_call: TRBV9; d_call: TRBD2; j_call: TRBJ2-1; clone_size: -
cdr3_aa: CSAPRREVPYNEQFF; cdr3_nt: TGCAGTGCCCCTAGGCGGGAGGTCCCCTACAATGAGCAGTTCTTC; v_call: TRBV20-1; d_call: TRBD2; j_call: TRBJ2-1; clone_size: many
cdr3_aa: CSARLLNEQFF; cdr3_nt: TGCAGTGCTAGACTTTTAAATGAGCAGTTCTTC; v_call: TRBV20-1; d_call: -; j_call: TRBJ2-1; clone_size: many
cdr3_aa: CASSVLASETDTQYF; cdr3_nt: TGTGCCAGCAGCGTACTGGCTAGCGAGACAGATACGCAGTATTTT; v_call: TRBV9; d_call: -; j_call: TRBJ2-3; clone_size: many
cdr3_aa: CTSSVGQGQDYGYTF; cdr3_nt: TGTACCAGCAGTGTGGGTCAGGGACAGGACTATGGCTACACCTTC; v_call: TRBV2; d_call: TRBD1; j_call: TRBJ1-2; clone_size: -
cdr3_aa: CASRVVRGKLFF; cdr3_nt: TGTGCCAGCAGGGTAGTACGGGGAAAACTGTTTTTT; v_call: TRBV12-3/TRBV12-4; d_call: -; j_call: TRBJ1-4; clone_size: many
cdr3_aa: CATSDGRQMTGNEQFF; cdr3_nt: TGTGCCACCTCGGATGGAAGACAGATGACGGGCAATGAGCAGTTCTTC; v_call: TRBV15; d_call: -; j_call: TRBJ2-1; clone_size: few
cdr3_aa: CASSRGQGTNTIYF; cdr3_nt: TGTGCCAGCAGCCGAGGACAGGGGACAAACACCATATATTTT; v_call: TRBV27; d_call: TRBD1; j_call: TRBJ1-3; clone_size: many
cdr3_aa: CASCDSNYGYTF; cdr3_nt: TGTGCCAGCTGCGACAGTAACTATGGCTACACCTTC; v_call: TRBV19; d_call: -; j_call: TRBJ1-2; clone_size: many
cdr3_aa: CASSSRQGLAKNIQYF; cdr3_nt: TGTGCCAGCAGCTCGAGACAGGGGCTAGCCAAAAACATTCAGTACTTC; v_call: TRBV7-3; d_call: TRBD1; j_call: TRBJ2-4; clone_size: -
cdr3_aa: CATSDPGTEAFF; cdr3_nt: TGTGCCACCAGTGATCCTGGGACGGAAGCTTTCTTT; v_call: TRBV24-1; d_call: -; j_call: TRBJ1-1; clone_size: few
cdr3_aa: CAIIRRRNTEAFF; cdr3_nt: TGTGCCATCATACGGCGGAGGAACACTGAAGCTTTCTTT; v_call: TRBV7-9; d_call: -; j_call: TRBJ1-1; clone_size: -
cdr3_aa: CSLNWGRNSPLHF; cdr3_nt: TGCAGCTTGAATTGGGGCAGAAATTCACCCCTCCACTTT; v_call: TRBV29-1; d_call: -; j_call: TRBJ1-6; clone_size: -
cdr3_aa: CATSGSGTKNTGELFF; cdr3_nt: TGTGCCACCAGTGGATCCGGGACAAAAAACACCGGGGAGCTGTTTTTT; v_call: TRBV24-1; d_call: -; j_call: TRBJ2-2; clone_size: many
cdr3_aa: CASSGTGGRQPQHF; cdr3_nt: TGTGCCAGTAGCGGGACAGGGGGGAGGCAGCCCCAGCATTTT; v_call: TRBV19; d_call: TRBD1; j_call: TRBJ1-5; clone_size: -
cdr3_aa: CASSLWQVETEAFF; cdr3_nt: TGTGCCAGCAGCTTATGGCAGGTAGAGACTGAAGCTTTCTTT; v_call: TRBV7-2; d_call: -; j_call: TRBJ1-1; clone_size: -
cdr3_aa: CASSLETGPNLGGYTF; cdr3_nt: TGTGCCAGCAGCTTGGAAACAGGGCCCAACCTCGGAGGCTACACCTTC; v_call: TRBV5-4; d_call: -; j_call: TRBJ1-2; clone_size: many
cdr3_aa: CAIGTGGITGELFF; cdr3_nt: TGTGCCATCGGGACAGGGGGGATCACCGGGGAGCTGTTTTTT; v_call: TRBV7-2; d_call: TRBD1; j_call: TRBJ2-2; clone_size: many
cdr3_aa: CASGGGIGTDTQYF; cdr3_nt: TGTGCCAGCGGGGGCGGGATAGGGACAGATACGCAGTATTTT; v_call: TRBV7-9; d_call: -; j_call: TRBJ2-3; clone_size: many
cdr3_aa: CASSDGTSDRQFF; cdr3_nt: TGTGCCAGCAGCGACGGGACGTCGGATAGGCAGTTCTTC; v_call: TRBV7-3; d_call: -; j_call: TRBJ2-1; clone_size: many
cdr3_aa: CASSLTRHGYEQYF; cdr3_nt: TGTGCCAGCAGCCTTACCAGACATGGCTACGAGCAGTACTTC; v_call: TRBV5-6; d_call: -; j_call: TRBJ2-7; clone_size: many
cdr3_aa: CASSEDRDSTEAFF; cdr3_nt: TGCGCCAGCAGTGAGGACAGGGATAGCACTGAAGCTTTCTTT; v_call: TRBV10-1; d_call: TRBD1; j_call: TRBJ1-1; clone_size: -
cdr3_aa: CSASRGSGELFF; cdr3_nt: TGCAGTGCTAGCAGGGGTAGTGGGGAGCTGTTTTTT; v_call: TRBV20-1; d_call: -; j_call: TRBJ2-2; clone_size: -
cdr3_aa: CASSPGQRTYNEQFF; cdr3_nt: TGCGCCAGCAGCCCCGGACAGAGAACCTACAATGAGCAGTTCTTC; v_call: TRBV5-1; d_call: -; j_call: TRBJ2-1; clone_size: many
cdr3_aa: CSVPGTGGYEQYF; cdr3_nt: TGCAGTGTTCCCGGGACAGGGGGGTACGAGCAGTACTTC; v_call: TRBV20-1; d_call: TRBD1; j_call: TRBJ2-7; clone_size: many
cdr3_aa: CASSLRPGATGELFF; cdr3_nt: TGTGCCAGCAGCTTGCGTCCGGGAGCCACCGGGGAGCTGTTTTTT; v_call: TRBV5-5; d_call: -; j_call: TRBJ2-2; clone_size: few
cdr3_aa: CASTLTSEQYF; cdr3_nt: TGTGCCAGCACCCTGACTAGCGAGCAGTACTTC; v_call: TRBV2; d_call: -; j_call: TRBJ2-7; clone_size: many
cdr3_aa: CASSGTGVGNEQYF; cdr3_nt: TGTGCCAGCAGCGGGACAGGGGTTGGGAACGAGCAGTACTTC; v_call: TRBV7-6; d_call: TRBD1; j_call: TRBJ2-7; clone_size: -
cdr3_aa: CASSVTGVNTEAFF; cdr3_nt: TGTGCCAGCAGCGTGACAGGGGTGAACACTGAAGCTTTCTTT; v_call: TRBV9; d_call: TRBD1; j_call: TRBJ1-1; clone_size: -
cdr3_aa: CASSIGGGRQPQHF; cdr3_nt: TGTGCCAGTAGTATTGGAGGAGGGCGACAGCCCCAGCATTTT; v_call: TRBV19; d_call: -; j_call: TRBJ1-5; clone_size: -
cdr3_aa: CAIKKRTGDTGEQYF; cdr3_nt: TGTGCCATTAAGAAGCGGACAGGGGATACTGGAGAGCAGTACTTC; v_call: TRBV10-3; d_call: TRBD1; j_call: TRBJ2-7; clone_size: -
cdr3_aa: CATSDRSGASYNEQFF; cdr3_nt: TGTGCCACCAGTGATCGTAGCGGGGCTTCCTACAATGAGCAGTTCTTC; v_call: TRBV24-1; d_call: TRBD2; j_call: TRBJ2-1; clone_size: -
cdr3_aa: CAISGGDYEQYF; cdr3_nt: TGTGCCATCAGTGGTGGAGACTACGAGCAGTACTTC; v_call: TRBV10-3; d_call: -; j_call: TRBJ2-7; clone_size: once
cdr3_aa: CASSFLAANTGELFF; cdr3_nt: TGTGCCAGCAGCTTCCTAGCGGCGAACACCGGGGAGCTGTTTTTT; v_call: TRBV11-3; d_call: TRBD2; j_call: TRBJ2-2; clone_size: few
cdr3_aa: CAIAVSREFMNTEAFF; cdr3_nt: TGTGCCATTGCAGTAAGTAGGGAATTCATGAACACTGAAGCTTTCTTT; v_call: TRBV10-3; d_call: -; j_call: TRBJ1-1; clone_size: -
cdr3_aa: CSARDGTVSSGANVLTF; cdr3_nt: TGCAGTGCTAGGGACGGGACAGTTTCCTCTGGGGCCAACGTCCTGACTTTC; v_call: TRBV20-1; d_call: TRBD1; j_call: TRBJ2-6; clone_size: -
cdr3_aa: CASSQDVDRGLGYTF; cdr3_nt: TGCGCCAGCAGCCAAGATGTGGACAGGGGGCTTGGCTACACCTTC; v_call: TRBV4-1; d_call: TRBD1; j_call: TRBJ1-2; clone_size: many
cdr3_aa: CASSTGQGYGETQYF; cdr3_nt: TGTGCCAGCAGCACGGGACAAGGGTACGGAGAGACCCAGTACTTC; v_call: TRBV7-3; d_call: -; j_call: TRBJ2-5; clone_size: -